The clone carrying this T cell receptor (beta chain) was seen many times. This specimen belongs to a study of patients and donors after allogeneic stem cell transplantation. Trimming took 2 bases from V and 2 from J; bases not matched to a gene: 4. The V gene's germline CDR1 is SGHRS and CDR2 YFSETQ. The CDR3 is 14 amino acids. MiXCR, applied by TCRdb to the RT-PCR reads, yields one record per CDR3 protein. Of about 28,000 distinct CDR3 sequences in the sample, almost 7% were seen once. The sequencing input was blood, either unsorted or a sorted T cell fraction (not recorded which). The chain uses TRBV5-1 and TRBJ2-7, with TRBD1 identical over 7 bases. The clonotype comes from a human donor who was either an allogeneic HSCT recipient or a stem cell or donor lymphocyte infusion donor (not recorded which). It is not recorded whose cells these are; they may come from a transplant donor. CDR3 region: CASSFPDRPYEQYF. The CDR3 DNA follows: TGCGCCAGCAGCTTCCCGGACAGGCCCTACGAGCAGTACTTC.